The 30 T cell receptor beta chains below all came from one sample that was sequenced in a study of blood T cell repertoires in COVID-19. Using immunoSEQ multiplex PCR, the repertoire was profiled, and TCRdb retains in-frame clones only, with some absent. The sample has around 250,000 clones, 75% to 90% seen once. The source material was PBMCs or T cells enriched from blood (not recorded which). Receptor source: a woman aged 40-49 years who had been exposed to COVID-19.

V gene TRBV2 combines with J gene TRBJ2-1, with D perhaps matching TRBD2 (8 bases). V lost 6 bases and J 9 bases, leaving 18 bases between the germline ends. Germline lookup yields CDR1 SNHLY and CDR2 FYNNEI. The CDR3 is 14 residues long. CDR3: CASSIRQGLGEQFF. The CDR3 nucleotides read TGTGCCAGCAGCATCCGACAGGGACTAGGTGAGCAGTTCTTC.

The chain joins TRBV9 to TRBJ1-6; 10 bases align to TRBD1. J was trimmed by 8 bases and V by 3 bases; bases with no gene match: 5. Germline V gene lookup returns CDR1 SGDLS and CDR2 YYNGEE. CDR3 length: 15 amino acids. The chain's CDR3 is CASSAVDRGDSPLHF. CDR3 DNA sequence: TGTGCCAGCAGCGCCGTGGACAGGGGGGATTCACCCCTCCACTTT.

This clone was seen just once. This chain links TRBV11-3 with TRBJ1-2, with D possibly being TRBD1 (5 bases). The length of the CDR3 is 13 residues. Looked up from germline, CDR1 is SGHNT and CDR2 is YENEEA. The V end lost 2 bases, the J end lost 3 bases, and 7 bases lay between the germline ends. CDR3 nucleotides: TGTGCCAGCAGCTTACCGGGGGACTATGGCTACACCTTC. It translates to CASSLPGDYGYTF.

The DNA of the CDR3 is TGTGCCAGCAGCTTAGATTCCAGGGGGAGACCTAACTATGGCTACACCTTC. The encoded protein is CASSLDSRGRPNYGYTF. The chain links TRBV11-3 to TRBJ1-2; 7 bases line up with TRBD1. The CDR3 length is 17 residues. V shed 0 bases, J shed 0 bases, and the junction held 7 bases outside the gene matches. Germline V lookup: CDR1 SGHNT, CDR2 YENEEA.

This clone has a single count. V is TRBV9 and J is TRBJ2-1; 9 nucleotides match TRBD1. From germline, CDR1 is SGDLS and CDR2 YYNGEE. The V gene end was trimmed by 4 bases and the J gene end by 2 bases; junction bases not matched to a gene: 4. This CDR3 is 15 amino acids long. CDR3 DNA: TGTGCCAGCAGCCCGACAGGGGGGGCCTACAATGAGCAGTTCTTC. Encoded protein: CASSPTGGAYNEQFF.

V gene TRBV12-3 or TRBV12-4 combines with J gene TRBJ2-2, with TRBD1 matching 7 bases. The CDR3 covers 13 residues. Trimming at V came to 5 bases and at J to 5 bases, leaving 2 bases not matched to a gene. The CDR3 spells CASSLTGTGELFF. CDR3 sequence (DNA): TGTGCCAGCAGTCTGACAGGGACCGGGGAGCTGTTTTTT.

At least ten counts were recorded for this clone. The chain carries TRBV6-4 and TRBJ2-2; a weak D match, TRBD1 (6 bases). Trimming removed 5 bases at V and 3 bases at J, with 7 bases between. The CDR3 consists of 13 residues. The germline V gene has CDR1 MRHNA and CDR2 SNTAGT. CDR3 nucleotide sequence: TGTGCCAGCAGTCCAGGGGACACCGGGGAGCTGTTTTTT. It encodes CASSPGDTGELFF.

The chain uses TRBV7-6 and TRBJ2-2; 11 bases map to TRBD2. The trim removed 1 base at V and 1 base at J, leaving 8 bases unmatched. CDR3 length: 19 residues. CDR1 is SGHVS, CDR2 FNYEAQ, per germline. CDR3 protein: CASSLEGLAGGRNTGELFF. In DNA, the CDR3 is TGTGCCAGCAGCTTAGAAGGTTTAGCGGGAGGGCGGAACACCGGGGAGCTGTTTTTT.

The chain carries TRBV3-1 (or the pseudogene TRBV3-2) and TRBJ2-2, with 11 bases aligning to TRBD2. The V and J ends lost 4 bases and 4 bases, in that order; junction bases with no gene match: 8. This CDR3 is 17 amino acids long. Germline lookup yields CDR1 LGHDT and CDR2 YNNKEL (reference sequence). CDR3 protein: CASSPIAGGPGTGELFF. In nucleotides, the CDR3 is TGTGCCAGCAGCCCCATAGCGGGAGGGCCGGGCACCGGGGAGCTGTTTTTT.

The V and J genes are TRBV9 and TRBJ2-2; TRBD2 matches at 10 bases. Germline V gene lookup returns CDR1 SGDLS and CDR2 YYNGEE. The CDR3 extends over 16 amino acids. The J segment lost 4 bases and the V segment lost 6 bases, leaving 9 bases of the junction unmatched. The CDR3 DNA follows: TGTGCCAGCACTAAGAGCGGGAGGGCCCCCACCGGGGAGCTGTTTTTT. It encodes CASTKSGRAPTGELFF.

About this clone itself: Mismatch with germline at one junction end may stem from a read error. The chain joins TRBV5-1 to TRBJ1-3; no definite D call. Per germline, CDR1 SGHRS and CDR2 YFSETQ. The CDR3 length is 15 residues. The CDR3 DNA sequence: TGTGCCAGCAGCTCGCTTCCGGGTTCTGGAAACACCATATATTTT. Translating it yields CASSSLPGSGNTIYF.

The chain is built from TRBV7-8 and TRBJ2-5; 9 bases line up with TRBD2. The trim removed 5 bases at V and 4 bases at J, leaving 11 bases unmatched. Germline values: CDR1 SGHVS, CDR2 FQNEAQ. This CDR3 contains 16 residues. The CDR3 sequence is CASSLSSRGGRETQYF. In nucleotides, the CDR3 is TGTGCCAGCAGCCTTAGCTCGCGGGGGGGCCGAGAGACCCAGTACTTC.

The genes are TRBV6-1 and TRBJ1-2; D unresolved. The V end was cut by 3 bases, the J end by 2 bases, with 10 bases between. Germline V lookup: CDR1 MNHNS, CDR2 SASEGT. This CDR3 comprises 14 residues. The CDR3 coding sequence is TGTGCCAGCAGTGAGGCAGGCAGAAACTATGGCTACACCTTC. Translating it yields CASSEAGRNYGYTF.

The CDR3 sequence is CASRITGMTNEKLFF. CDR3 coding DNA: TGTGCCAGCAGGATAACAGGGATGACTAATGAAAAACTGTTTTTT. The chain has TRBV6-5 and TRBJ1-4; D perhaps matches TRBD1 (6 bases). V shed 6 bases and J shed 2 bases, with 13 bases lying between them. The CDR3 length is 15 residues. Germline V gives CDR1 MNHEY, CDR2 SVGAGI.

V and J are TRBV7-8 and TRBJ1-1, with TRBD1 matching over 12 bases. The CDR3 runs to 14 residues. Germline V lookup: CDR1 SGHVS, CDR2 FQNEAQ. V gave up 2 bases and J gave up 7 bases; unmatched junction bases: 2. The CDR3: CASSLRDRGHEAFF. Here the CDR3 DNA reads TGTGCCAGCAGCTTAAGGGACAGGGGGCATGAAGCTTTCTTT.

DNA for the CDR3: TGTGCCACCAGCACACAACAGCAAGCCTCTGGAAACACCATATATTTT. Translated, it gives CATSTQQQASGNTIYF. The chain links TRBV15 to TRBJ1-3, with D hard to call. The CDR3 is 16 amino acids. V was trimmed by 4 bases and J by 0 bases, leaving 13 bases between them. The V gene's germline CDR1 is LNHNV and CDR2 YYDKDF (reference sequence).

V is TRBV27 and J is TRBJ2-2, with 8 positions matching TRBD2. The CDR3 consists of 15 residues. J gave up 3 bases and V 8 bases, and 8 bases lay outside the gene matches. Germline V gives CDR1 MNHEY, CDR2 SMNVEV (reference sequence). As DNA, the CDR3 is TGTGCCAGCCCCGCAACTAGCGGCCACACCGGGGAGCTGTTTTTT. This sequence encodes CASPATSGHTGELFF.

The CDR3 loop reads CASSPLCTEPQHF. The CDR3 coding sequence is TGTGCCAGCAGCCCCCTCTGTACAGAGCCCCAGCATTTT. The V gene is TRBV11-3, the J gene TRBJ1-5; no clear D gene. Germline V lookup: CDR1 SGHNT, CDR2 YENEEA. The ends were cut back, 5 bases at V and 8 bases at J, with 13 bases in the middle. The CDR3 runs 13 residues.

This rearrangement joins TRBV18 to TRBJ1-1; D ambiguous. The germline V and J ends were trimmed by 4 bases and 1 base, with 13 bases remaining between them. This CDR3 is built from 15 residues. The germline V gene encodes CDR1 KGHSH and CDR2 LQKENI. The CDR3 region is CASSLIPEPNTEAFF. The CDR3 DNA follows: TGTGCCAGCTCACTTATCCCGGAGCCGAACACTGAAGCTTTCTTT.

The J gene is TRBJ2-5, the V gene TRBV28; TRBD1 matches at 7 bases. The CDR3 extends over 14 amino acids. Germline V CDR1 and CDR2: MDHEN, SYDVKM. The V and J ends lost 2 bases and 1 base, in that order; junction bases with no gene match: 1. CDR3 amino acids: CASSLGTAQETQYF. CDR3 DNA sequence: TGTGCCAGCAGTTTAGGGACAGCCCAAGAGACCCAGTACTTC. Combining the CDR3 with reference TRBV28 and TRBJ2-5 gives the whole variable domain DVKVTQSSRYLVKRTGEKVFLECVQDMDHENMFWYRQDPGLGLRLIYFSYDVKMKEKGDIPEGYSVSREKKERFSLILESASTNQTSMYLCASSLGTAQETQYFGPGTRLLVL.

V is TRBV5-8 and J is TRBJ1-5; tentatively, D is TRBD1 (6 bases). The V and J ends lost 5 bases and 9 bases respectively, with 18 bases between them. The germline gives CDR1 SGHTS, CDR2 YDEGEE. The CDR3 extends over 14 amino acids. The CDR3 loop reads CASSLTGFGRPQHF. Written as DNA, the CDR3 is TGTGCCAGCAGTCTAACAGGGTTTGGGAGGCCCCAGCATTTT. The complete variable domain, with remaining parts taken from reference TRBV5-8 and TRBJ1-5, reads EAGVTQSPTHLIKTRGQQATLRCSPISGHTSVYWYQQALGLGLQFLLWYDEGEERNRGNFPPRFSGRQFPNYSSELNVNALELEDSALYLCASSLTGFGRPQHFGDGTRLSIL.

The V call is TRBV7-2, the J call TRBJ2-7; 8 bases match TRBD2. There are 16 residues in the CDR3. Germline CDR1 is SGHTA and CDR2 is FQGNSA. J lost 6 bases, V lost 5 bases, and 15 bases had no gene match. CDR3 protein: CASSPPVREEECEQYV. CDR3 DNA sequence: TGTGCCAGCAGCCCCCCCGTGCGGGAGGAGGAATGCGAGCAGTACGTC.

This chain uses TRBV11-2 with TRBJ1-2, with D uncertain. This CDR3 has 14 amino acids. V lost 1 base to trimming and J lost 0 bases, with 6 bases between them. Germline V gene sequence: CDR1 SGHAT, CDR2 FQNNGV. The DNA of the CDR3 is TGTGCCAGCAGCTTAGGTAACACTAACTATGGCTACACCTTC. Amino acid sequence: CASSLGNTNYGYTF.

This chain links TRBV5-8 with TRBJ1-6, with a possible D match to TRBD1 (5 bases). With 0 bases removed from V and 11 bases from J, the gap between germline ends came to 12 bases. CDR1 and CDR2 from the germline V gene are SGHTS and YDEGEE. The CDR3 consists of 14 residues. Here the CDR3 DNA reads TGTGCCAGCAGCTTGGATGCAGGGAAGCCACCCCTCCACTTT. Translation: CASSLDAGKPPLHF.

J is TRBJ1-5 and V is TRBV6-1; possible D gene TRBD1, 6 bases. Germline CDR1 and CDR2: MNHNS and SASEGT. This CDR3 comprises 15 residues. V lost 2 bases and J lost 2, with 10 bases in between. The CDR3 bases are TGTGCCAGCAGTGAAACGAACAGGGGCAATCAGCCCCAGCATTTT. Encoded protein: CASSETNRGNQPQHF.

The CDR3 region has the DNA TGCGCCAGCAGCCAAGACAGGGGGCGCGTGGGTCGCTATGGCTACACCTTC. Translated, it gives CASSQDRGRVGRYGYTF. The chain couples TRBV4-1 to TRBJ1-2; 8 bases fit TRBD1. The ends lost 0 bases at V and 4 bases at J; junction bases unmatched: 10. The length of the CDR3 is 17 residues. Germline CDR1 reads MGHRA; CDR2 reads YSYEKL.

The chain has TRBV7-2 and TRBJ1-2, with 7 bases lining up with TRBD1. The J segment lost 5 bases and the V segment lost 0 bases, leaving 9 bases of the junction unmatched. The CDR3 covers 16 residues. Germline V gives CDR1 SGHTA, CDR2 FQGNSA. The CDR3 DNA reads TGTGCCAGCAGCTTAGCTATGTTGGTGACAGGGTATGGCTACACCTTC. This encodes CASSLAMLVTGYGYTF.

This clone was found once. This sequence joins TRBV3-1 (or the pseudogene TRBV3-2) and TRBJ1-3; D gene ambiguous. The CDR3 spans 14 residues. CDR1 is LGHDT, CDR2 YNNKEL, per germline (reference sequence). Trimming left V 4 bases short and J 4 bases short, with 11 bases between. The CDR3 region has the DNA TGTGCCAGCAGCCCACTTGTCGCCGGAAACACCATATATTTT. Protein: CASSPLVAGNTIYF.

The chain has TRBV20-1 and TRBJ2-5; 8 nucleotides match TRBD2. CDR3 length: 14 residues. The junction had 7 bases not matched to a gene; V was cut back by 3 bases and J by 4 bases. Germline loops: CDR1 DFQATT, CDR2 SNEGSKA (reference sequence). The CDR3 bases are TGCAGTGCTAGTGGGACTAGTGTCTTAGAGACCCAGTACTTC. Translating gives CSASGTSVLETQYF.

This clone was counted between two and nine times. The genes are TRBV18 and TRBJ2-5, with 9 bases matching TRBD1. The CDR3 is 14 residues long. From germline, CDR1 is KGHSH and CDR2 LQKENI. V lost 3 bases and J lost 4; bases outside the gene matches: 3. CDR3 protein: CASSPGTGRETQYF. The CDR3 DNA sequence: TGTGCCAGCTCACCGGGGACAGGGCGAGAGACCCAGTACTTC. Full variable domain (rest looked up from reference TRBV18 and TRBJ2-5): NAGVMQNPRHLVRRRGQEARLRCSPMKGHSHVYWYRQLPEEGLKFMVYLQKENIIDESGMPKERFSAEFPKEGPSILRIQQVVRGDSAAYFCASSPGTGRETQYFGPGTRLLVL.